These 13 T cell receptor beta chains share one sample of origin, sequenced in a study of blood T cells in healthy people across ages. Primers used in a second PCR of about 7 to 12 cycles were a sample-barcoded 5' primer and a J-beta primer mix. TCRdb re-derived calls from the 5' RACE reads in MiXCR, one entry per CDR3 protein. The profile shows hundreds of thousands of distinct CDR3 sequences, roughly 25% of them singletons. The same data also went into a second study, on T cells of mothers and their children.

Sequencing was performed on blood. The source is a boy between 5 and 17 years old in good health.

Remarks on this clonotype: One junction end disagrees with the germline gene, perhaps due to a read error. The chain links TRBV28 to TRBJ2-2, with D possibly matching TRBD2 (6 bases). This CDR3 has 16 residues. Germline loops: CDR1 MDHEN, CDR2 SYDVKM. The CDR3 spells CASSFLRGGSTGELLF. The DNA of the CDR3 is TGTGCCAGCAGTTTCCTGAGGGGAGGTTCCACCGGGGAGCTGCTTTTT.

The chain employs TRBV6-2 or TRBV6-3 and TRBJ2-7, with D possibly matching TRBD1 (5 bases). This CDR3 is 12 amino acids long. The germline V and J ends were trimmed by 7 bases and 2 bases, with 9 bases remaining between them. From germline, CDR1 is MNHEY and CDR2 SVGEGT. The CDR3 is CASTGITYEQYF. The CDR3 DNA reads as TGTGCCAGCACAGGGATTACCTACGAGCAGTACTTC.

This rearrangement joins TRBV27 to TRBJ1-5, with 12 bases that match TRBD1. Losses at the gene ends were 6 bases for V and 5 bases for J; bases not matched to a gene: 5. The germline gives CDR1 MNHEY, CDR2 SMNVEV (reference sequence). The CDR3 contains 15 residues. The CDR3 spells CASSGTGGKDQPQHF. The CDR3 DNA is TGTGCCAGCAGCGGGACAGGGGGCAAGGATCAGCCCCAGCATTTT.

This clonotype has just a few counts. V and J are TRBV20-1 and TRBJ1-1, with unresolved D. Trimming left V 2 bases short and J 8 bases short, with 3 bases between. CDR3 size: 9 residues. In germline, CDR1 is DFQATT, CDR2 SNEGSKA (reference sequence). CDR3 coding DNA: TGCAGTGCTAGACTCGAAGCTTTCTTT. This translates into CSARLEAFF.

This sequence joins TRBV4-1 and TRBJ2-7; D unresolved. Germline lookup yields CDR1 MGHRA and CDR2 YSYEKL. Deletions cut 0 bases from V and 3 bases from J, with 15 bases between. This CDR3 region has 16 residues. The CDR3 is CASSQDLSSSYYEQYF. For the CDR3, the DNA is TGCGCCAGCAGCCAAGATCTTTCCTCCTCGTACTACGAGCAGTACTTC.

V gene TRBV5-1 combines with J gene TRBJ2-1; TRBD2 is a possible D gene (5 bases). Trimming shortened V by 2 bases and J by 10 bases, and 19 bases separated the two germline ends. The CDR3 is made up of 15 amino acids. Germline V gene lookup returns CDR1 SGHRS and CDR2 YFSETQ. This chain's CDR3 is CASSFEGVASTEQFF. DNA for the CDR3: TGCGCCAGCAGCTTCGAGGGAGTAGCCTCAACCGAGCAGTTCTTC.

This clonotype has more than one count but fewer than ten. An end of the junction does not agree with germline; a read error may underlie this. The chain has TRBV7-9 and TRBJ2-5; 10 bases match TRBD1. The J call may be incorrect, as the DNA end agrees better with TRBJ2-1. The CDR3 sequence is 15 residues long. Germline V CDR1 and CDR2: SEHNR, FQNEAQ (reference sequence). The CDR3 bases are TGTGCCAGCAGCTCCGGGACAGGGGCCCAGAATGGGCAGTTCTTC. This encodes CASSSGTGAQNGQFF.

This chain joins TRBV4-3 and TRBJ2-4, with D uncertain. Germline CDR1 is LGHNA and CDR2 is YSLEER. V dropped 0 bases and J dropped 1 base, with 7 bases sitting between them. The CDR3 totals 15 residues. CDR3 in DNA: TGCGCCAGCAGCCAAGATTCTGGGGCCAAAAACATTCAGTACTTC. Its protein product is CASSQDSGAKNIQYF.

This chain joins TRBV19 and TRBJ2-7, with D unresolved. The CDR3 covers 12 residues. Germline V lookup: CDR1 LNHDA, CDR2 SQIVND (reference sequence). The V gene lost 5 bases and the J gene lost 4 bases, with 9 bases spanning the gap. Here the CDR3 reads CASSGDEYEQYF. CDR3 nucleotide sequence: TGTGCCAGTAGTGGGGATGAATACGAGCAGTACTTC.

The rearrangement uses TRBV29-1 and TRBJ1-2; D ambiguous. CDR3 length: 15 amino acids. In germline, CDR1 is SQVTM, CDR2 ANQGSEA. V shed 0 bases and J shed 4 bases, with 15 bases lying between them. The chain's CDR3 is CSVEDTSSLVYGYTF. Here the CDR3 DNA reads TGCAGCGTTGAAGACACTTCAAGTCTGGTCTATGGCTACACCTTC.

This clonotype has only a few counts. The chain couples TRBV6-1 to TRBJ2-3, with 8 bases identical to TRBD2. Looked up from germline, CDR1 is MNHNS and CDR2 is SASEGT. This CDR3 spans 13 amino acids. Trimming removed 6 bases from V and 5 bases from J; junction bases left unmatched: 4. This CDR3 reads CASRALAGDTQYF. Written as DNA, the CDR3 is TGTGCCAGCAGGGCGCTAGCGGGAGATACGCAGTATTTT.

This chain's CDR3 is CASSVGGEVDTQYF. CDR3 DNA: TGTGCCAGCAGCGTGGGCGGAGAAGTAGATACGCAGTATTTT. This rearrangement joins TRBV9 to TRBJ2-3; D gene uncertain. Trimming pared 2 bases from V and 5 bases from J, leaving 12 bases between. CDR1 and CDR2 from the germline V gene are SGDLS and YYNGEE. The CDR3 is made up of 14 amino acids.

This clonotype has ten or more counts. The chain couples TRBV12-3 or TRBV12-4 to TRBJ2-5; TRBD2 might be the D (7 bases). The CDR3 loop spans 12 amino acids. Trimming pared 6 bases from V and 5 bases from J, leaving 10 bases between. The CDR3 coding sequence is TGTGCCAGCAGAAGGGGGGGGGAGACCCAGTACTTC. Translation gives CASRRGGETQYF.